The table lists the clone carrying this TCR beta chain with a few counts. Its antigen is not known. The same CDR3 also results from other DNA sequences found in this sample. Data came from immunoSEQ multiplex PCR; TCRdb stores just in-frame clones and leaves some out. The sample contains 25,000 to 30,000 clones, over 75% of which appear only once. The data were taken from a study of lymphopenia after photon versus proton radiotherapy. General observations from the study: Oligoclonal CD8+ Temra expansion after nadir drove photon patients' diversity drop. Post-nadir TCR diversity decline inversely tracked overall survival among those who died.

Germline V lookup: CDR1 SGHVS, CDR2 FQNEAQ. V dropped 5 bases and J dropped 8; count of bases not matched to a gene: 3. The length of the CDR3 is 14 residues. This rearrangement joins TRBV7-8 to TRBJ1-6; 10 nucleotides align to TRBD1. Sequenced material: peripheral blood, taken from a patient treated with photon-based radiotherapy. This receptor was obtained from a man between 45 and 60 years old with gastric cancer. The CDR3 protein is CASSPGQGDSPLHF. The CDR3 region has the DNA TGTGCCAGCAGCCCCGGACAGGGGGATTCACCCCTCCACTTT.